The present TCR beta chain was sequenced within a study of hypomethylating agent response in myelodysplastic syndrome. Findings and limits, study-wide: Responders gained more novel clonotypes; non-responders had more contracted clonotypes after treatment.

Original analysis: Approximately 1.6% of over 150,000 clonotypes matched previously reported viral-epitope-specific VDJdb entries. Libraries were prepared by immunoSEQ multiplex PCR; TCRdb keeps only in-frame clonotypes and omits some of them. That table is the source of V, J and clone size, and D and trimming were worked out from the DNA. The table lists some 5,900 clones, about nine tenths of them singletons. For this clone: Its antigen is as yet unknown.

No T-cell subset sorting was done; bone marrow was analyzed in bulk. V lost 2 bases and J lost 7, with 15 bases in between. Per germline, CDR1 MNHEY and CDR2 SMNVEV (reference sequence). The CDR3 consists of 15 residues. The chain combines TRBV27 with TRBJ1-5; D might be TRBD1 (6 bases). This sequence was found in a human donor with myelodysplastic syndrome. Material: bone marrow, obtained before or after starting hypomethylating agent treatment for myelodysplastic syndrome (not recorded which). CDR3 loop: CASSLGPAGAQPQHF. CDR3 nucleotides: TGTGCCAGCAGTTTAGGACCCGCAGGGGCGCAGCCCCAGCATTTT.